This entry concerns a single T cell receptor beta chain. This specimen comes from a study of control samples from healthy donors and cancer patients. The V gene's germline CDR1 is SNHLY and CDR2 FYNNEI. V dropped 6 bases and J dropped 4 bases, with 7 bases sitting between them. The CDR3 has 11 amino acids. The assay was immunoSEQ multiplex PCR, and TCRdb's table has in-frame clones only and misses some. The sample shows 150,000 or so clones, 80% to 90% of them seen only once. The V and J genes are TRBV2 and TRBJ2-7; the D is unclear. Source material: blood. This receptor was taken from a man aged 18 to 30 in good health. CDR3: CASRAAYEQYF. The CDR3 nucleotides read TGTGCCAGCAGGGCCGCATACGAGCAGTACTTC. The full variable domain, with the rest looked up from reference TRBV2 and TRBJ2-7, is EPEVTQTPSHQVTQMGQEVILRCVPISNHLYFYWYRQILGQKVEFLVSFYNNEISEKSEIFDDQFSVERPDGSNFTLKIRSTKLEDSAMYFCASRAAYEQYFGPGTRLTVT.